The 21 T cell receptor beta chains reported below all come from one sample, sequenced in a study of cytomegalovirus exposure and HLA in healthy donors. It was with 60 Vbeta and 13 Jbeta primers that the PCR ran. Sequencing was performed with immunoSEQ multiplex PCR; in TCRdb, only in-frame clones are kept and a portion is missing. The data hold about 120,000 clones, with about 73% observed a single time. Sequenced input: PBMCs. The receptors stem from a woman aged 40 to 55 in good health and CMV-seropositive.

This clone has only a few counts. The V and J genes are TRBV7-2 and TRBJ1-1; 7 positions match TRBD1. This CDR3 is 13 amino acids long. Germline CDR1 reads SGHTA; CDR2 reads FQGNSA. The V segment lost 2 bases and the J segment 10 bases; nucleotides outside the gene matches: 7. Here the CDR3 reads CASSLSTGVPAFF. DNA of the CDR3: TGTGCCAGCAGCTTAAGTACAGGGGTCCCAGCTTTCTTT.

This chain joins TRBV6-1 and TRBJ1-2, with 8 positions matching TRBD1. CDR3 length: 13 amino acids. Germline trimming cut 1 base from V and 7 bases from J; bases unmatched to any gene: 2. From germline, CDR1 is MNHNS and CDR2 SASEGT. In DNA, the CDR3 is TGTGCCAGCAGTGAAGAACAGGGGGTTGGCTACACCTTC. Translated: CASSEEQGVGYTF.

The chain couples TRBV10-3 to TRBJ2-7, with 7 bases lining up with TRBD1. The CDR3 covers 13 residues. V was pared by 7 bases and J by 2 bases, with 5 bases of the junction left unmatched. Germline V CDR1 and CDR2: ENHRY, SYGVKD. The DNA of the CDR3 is TGTGCCATCACCGTGGACAGGACCTACGAGCAGTACTTC. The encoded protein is CAITVDRTYEQYF.

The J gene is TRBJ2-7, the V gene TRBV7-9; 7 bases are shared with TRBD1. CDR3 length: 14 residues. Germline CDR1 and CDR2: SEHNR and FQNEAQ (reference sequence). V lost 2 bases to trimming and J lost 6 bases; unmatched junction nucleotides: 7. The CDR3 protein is CASSLQSYRGEQYF. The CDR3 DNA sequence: TGTGCCAGCAGCTTACAATCCTACAGGGGCGAGCAGTACTTC. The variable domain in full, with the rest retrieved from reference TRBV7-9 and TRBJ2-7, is DTGVSQNPRHKITKRGQNVTFRCDPISEHNRLYWYRQTLGQGPEFLTYFQNEAQLEKSRLLSDRFSAERPKGSFSTLEIQRTEQGDSAMYLCASSLQSYRGEQYFGPGTRLTVT.

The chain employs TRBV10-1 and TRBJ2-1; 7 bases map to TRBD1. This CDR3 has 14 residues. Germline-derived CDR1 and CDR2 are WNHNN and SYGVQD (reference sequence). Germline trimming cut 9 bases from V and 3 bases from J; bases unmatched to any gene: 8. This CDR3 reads CARKPGQLYNEQFF. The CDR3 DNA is TGCGCCAGAAAACCGGGACAGCTCTACAATGAGCAGTTCTTC.

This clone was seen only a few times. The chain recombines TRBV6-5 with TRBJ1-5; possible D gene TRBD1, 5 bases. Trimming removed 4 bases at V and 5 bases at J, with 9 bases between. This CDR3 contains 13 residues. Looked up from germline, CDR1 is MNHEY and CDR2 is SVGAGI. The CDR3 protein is CASSSRVDQPQHF. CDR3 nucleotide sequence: TGTGCCAGCAGTTCCAGGGTCGATCAGCCCCAGCATTTT.

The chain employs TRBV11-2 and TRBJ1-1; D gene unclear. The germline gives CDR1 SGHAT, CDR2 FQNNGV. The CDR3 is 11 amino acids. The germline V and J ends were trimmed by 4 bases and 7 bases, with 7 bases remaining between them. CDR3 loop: CASSSQFEAFF. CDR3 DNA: TGTGCCAGCAGCTCGCAGTTTGAAGCTTTCTTT. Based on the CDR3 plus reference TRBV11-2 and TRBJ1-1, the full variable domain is EAGVAQSPRYKIIEKRQSVAFWCNPISGHATLYWYQQILGQGPKLLIQFQNNGVVDDSQLPKDRFSAERLKGVDSTLKIQPAKLEDSAVYLCASSSQFEAFFGQGTRLTVV.

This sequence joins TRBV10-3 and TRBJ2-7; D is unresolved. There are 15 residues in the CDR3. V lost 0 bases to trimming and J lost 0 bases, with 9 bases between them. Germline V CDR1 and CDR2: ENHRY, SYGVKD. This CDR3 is CAISESRQRSYEQYF. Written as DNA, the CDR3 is TGTGCCATCAGTGAGTCTCGGCAGCGCTCCTACGAGCAGTACTTC.

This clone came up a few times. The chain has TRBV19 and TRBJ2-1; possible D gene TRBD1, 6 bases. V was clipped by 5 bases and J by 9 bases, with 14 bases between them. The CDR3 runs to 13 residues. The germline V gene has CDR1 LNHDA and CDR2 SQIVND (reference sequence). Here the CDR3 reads CASSLGHLAEQFF. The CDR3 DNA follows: TGTGCCAGTAGTTTGGGACATTTGGCTGAGCAGTTCTTC.

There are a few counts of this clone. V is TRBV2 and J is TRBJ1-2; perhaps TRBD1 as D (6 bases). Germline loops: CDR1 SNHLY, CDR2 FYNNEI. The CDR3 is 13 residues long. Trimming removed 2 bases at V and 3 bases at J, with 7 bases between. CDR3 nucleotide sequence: TGTGCCAGCAGTGAAACAGGGTACTATGGCTACACCTTC. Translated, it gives CASSETGYYGYTF.

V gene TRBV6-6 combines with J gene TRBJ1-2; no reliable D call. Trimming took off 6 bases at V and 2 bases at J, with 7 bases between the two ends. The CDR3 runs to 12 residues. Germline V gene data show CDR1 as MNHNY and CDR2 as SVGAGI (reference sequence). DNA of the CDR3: TGTGCCAGCAGGACTCAGAACTATGGCTACACCTTC. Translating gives CASRTQNYGYTF.

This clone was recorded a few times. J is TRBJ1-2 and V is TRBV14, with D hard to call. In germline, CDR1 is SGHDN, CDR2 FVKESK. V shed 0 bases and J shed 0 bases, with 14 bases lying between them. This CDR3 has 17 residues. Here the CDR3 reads CASSQDRSGIANYGYTF. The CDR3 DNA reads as TGTGCCAGCAGCCAAGATCGGAGCGGGATAGCTAACTATGGCTACACCTTC.

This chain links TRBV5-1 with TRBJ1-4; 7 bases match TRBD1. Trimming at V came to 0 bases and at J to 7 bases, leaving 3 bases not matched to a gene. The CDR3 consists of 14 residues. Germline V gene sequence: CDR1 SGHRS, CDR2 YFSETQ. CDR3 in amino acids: CASSLGDSSEKLFF. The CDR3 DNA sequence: TGCGCCAGCAGCTTGGGGGACAGCAGTGAAAAACTGTTTTTT. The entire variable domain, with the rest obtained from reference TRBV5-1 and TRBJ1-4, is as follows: KAGVTQTPRYLIKTRGQQVTLSCSPISGHRSVSWYQQTPGQGLQFLFEYFSETQRNKGNFPGRFSGRQFSNSRSEMNVSTLELGDSALYLCASSLGDSSEKLFFGSGTQLSVL.

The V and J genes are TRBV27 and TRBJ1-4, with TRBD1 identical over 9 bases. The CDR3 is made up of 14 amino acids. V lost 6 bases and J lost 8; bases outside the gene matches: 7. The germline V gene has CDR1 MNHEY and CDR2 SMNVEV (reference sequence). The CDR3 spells CASSLTGGREKLFF. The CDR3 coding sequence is TGTGCCAGCAGCCTAACAGGGGGCAGAGAAAAACTGTTTTTT.

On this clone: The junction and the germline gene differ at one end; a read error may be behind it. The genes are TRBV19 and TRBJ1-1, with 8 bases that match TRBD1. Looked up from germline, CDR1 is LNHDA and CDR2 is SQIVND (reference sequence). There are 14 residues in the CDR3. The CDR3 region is CASSLDRGAPEAFF. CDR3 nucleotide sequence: TGTGCCAGTAGTTTAGACAGGGGAGCACCTGAAGCTTTCTTT.

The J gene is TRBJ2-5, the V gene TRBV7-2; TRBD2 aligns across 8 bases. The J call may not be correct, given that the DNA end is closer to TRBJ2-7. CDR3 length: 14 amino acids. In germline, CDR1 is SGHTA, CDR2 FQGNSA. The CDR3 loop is CASNRGGVSYEQYF. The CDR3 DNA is TGTGCCAGCAACCGGGGGGGGGTGTCCTACGAGCAGTACTTC.

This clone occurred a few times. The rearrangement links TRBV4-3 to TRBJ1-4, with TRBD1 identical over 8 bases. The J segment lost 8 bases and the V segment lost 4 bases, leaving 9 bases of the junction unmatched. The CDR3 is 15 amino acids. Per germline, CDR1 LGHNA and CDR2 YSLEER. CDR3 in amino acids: CASSPPDRDEEKLFF. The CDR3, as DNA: TGCGCCAGCAGCCCTCCGGACAGGGATGAGGAAAAACTGTTTTTT.

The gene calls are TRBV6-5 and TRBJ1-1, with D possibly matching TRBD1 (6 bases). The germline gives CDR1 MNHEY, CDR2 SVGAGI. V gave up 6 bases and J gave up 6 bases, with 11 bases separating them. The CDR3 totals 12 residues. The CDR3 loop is CASSHDRSEAFF. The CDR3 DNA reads TGTGCCAGCAGCCACGACAGGTCTGAAGCTTTCTTT.

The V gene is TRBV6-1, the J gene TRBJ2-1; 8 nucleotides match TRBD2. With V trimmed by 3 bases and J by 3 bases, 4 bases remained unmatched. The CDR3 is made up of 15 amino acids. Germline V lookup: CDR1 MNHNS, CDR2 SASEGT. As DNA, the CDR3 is TGTGCCAGCAGTGAGTGGCGGGGGGTCTACAATGAGCAGTTCTTC. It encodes CASSEWRGVYNEQFF.

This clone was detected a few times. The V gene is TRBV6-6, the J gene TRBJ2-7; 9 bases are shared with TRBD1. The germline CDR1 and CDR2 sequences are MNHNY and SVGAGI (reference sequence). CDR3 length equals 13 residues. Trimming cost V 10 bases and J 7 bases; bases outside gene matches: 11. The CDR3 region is CAISGTGFGEQYF. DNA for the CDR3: TGTGCCATCTCCGGGACAGGGTTTGGAGAGCAGTACTTC.

The CDR3: CASRYRDSQPQHF. CDR3 sequence (DNA): TGTGCCAGCAGGTACAGGGATAGTCAGCCCCAGCATTTT. V and J are TRBV2 and TRBJ1-5, with D maybe TRBD1 (6 bases). The CDR3 spans 13 residues. Germline-derived CDR1 and CDR2 are SNHLY and FYNNEI. V lost 6 bases and J lost 6, with 12 bases in between.